The 11 T cell receptor beta chains presented below share a single source sample, sequenced in a study of blood T cell repertoires in COVID-19. The table came from immunoSEQ multiplex PCR; TCRdb's copy has only in-frame clones and leaves some out. The sample yields about 180,000 clones, 88% seen once. Sequencing input: PBMCs or T cells enriched from blood (not recorded which). The origin of the receptors is a woman between 18 and 29 years old who had recovered from COVID-19.

This chain uses TRBV4-1 with TRBJ2-3, with 14 nucleotides matching TRBD2. This CDR3 has 16 residues. CDR1 is MGHRA and CDR2 is YSYEKL in the germline V gene. V trimming: 4 bases; J trimming: 2 bases; junction bases outside the gene matches: 2. The CDR3 sequence: CASSPGLAGATDTQYF. The CDR3 DNA sequence: TGCGCCAGCAGCCCGGGACTAGCGGGAGCCACAGATACGCAGTATTTT.

This chain uses TRBV9 with TRBJ2-3; weak D call: TRBD2 (6 bases). The germline gives CDR1 SGDLS, CDR2 YYNGEE. The CDR3 contains 15 residues. V gave up 0 bases and J gave up 6 bases, with 14 bases separating them. The CDR3 DNA is TGTGCCAGCAGCGTAGTCGCGGGTCGGGGGGATACGCAGTATTTT. This codes for CASSVVAGRGDTQYF.

V usage is TRBV7-6 and J usage is TRBJ1-3, with no clear D. The CDR3 is 12 residues long. CDR1 SGHVS and CDR2 FNYEAQ come from the germline V gene. V lost 8 bases and J lost 0, with 5 bases in between. The CDR3 here is CASGDSGNTIYF. CDR3 nucleotide sequence: TGTGCCAGCGGAGACTCTGGAAACACCATATATTTT.

The J gene is TRBJ1-2, the V gene TRBV11-3; TRBD1 matches 9 bases. V was pared by 1 base and J by 1 base, with 13 bases of the junction left unmatched. The germline CDR1 and CDR2 sequences are SGHNT and YENEEA. This CDR3 contains 19 residues. CDR3 in amino acids: CASSLGGTGIHPHNYGYTF. The DNA of the CDR3 is TGTGCCAGCAGCTTAGGTGGGACAGGGATTCACCCCCATAACTATGGCTACACCTTC. Supplemented by reference TRBV11-3 and TRBJ1-2, the full variable domain reads EAGVVQSPRYKIIEKKQPVAFWCNPISGHNTLYWYLQNLGQGPELLIRYENEEAVDDSQLPKDRFSAERLKGVDSTLKIQPAELGDSAVYLCASSLGGTGIHPHNYGYTFGSGTRLTVV.

The chain has TRBV9 and TRBJ2-3, with a weak D call TRBD2 (6 bases). Trimming took off 5 bases at V and 3 bases at J, with 13 bases between the two ends. This CDR3 contains 14 residues. Germline V gene sequence: CDR1 SGDLS, CDR2 YYNGEE. In nucleotides, the CDR3 is TGTGCCAGCAGAGGGCCGGGGGTGACAGATACGCAGTATTTT. Translation gives CASRGPGVTDTQYF.

The CDR3 loop is CASSPFGDRPNEKLFF. The CDR3 DNA reads TGTGCCAGCTCACCATTTGGGGACAGGCCTAATGAAAAACTGTTTTTT. V and J are TRBV18 and TRBJ1-4; 8 positions match TRBD1. This CDR3 is built from 16 residues. The V gene end was trimmed by 2 bases and the J gene end by 3 bases; junction bases not matched to a gene: 5. The germline V gene encodes CDR1 KGHSH and CDR2 LQKENI. Complete variable domain (other parts from reference TRBV18 and TRBJ1-4): NAGVMQNPRHLVRRRGQEARLRCSPMKGHSHVYWYRQLPEEGLKFMVYLQKENIIDESGMPKERFSAEFPKEGPSILRIQQVVRGDSAAYFCASSPFGDRPNEKLFFGSGTQLSVL.

This chain joins TRBV2 and TRBJ2-1; 9 bases are shared with TRBD2. The germline CDR1 and CDR2 sequences are SNHLY and FYNNEI. V shed 5 bases and J 3 bases; nucleotides not matched to a gene: 5. The CDR3 covers 15 residues. The CDR3: CASSPQREDYNEQFF. CDR3 DNA: TGTGCCAGCAGTCCCCAGCGGGAGGACTACAATGAGCAGTTCTTC.

The chain employs TRBV5-1 and TRBJ2-7, with 13 bases identical to TRBD2. The CDR3 runs to 15 residues. Trimming cost V 0 bases and J 4 bases; bases outside gene matches: 1. CDR1 and CDR2 from the germline V gene are SGHRS and YFSETQ. The CDR3 spells CASSLGLAGGYEQYF. The CDR3 nucleotides read TGCGCCAGCAGCTTGGGACTAGCGGGGGGATACGAGCAGTACTTC.

This rearrangement joins TRBV2 to TRBJ2-5; 8 bases are shared with TRBD1. CDR3 length: 14 amino acids. Trimming at V came to 1 base and at J to 5 bases, leaving 3 bases not matched to a gene. CDR1 SNHLY and CDR2 FYNNEI come from the germline V gene. CDR3 nucleotide sequence: TGTGCCAGCAGTGAAGACAGGGGGTGGGAGACCCAGTACTTC. Amino acid sequence: CASSEDRGWETQYF.

V is TRBV2 and J is TRBJ1-5; TRBD1 agrees at 8 bases. The CDR3 has 15 residues. Germline CDR1 SNHLY, CDR2 FYNNEI. J gave up 4 bases and V 6 bases, and 8 bases lay outside the gene matches. The CDR3 coding sequence is TGTGCCAGCAGCGGGACAGGAGCCAAAAATCAGCCCCAGCATTTT. Its translation: CASSGTGAKNQPQHF.

This CDR3 is CAWSVGGGQPQHF. The CDR3 region has the DNA TGTGCCTGGAGTGTGGGGGGGGGACAGCCCCAGCATTTT. This chain joins TRBV30 and TRBJ1-5, with D perhaps matching TRBD1 (5 bases). With 0 bases removed from V and 7 bases from J, the gap between germline ends came to 10 bases. There are 13 residues in the CDR3. Germline V gene data show CDR1 as GTSNPN and CDR2 as SVGIG (reference sequence).